This T cell receptor (beta chain) was sequenced in a study of human T cells and chemical hapten exposure. One entry per CDR3 protein, called by TCRdb with MiXCR from the RACE reads. The data contain some 91,000 distinct CDR3 sequences, 27% of them seen just once; the ten biggest clones take up about 9.3%. The time point here: patch test 3, about 24 weeks after DPC sensitization. Noted treatment: therapeutic diphenylcyclopropenone sensitization with weekly scalp DPC. CDR1 SEHNR and CDR2 FQNEAQ come from the germline V gene (reference sequence). There are 15 residues in the CDR3. Unmatched junction bases numbered 7, after V lost 2 bases and J lost 5 bases. This clonotype was recorded a few times.

This receptor was taken from a man in his forties with alopecia areata. Some clones in this sample may be carry-over from other donors' samples. Sequencing used whole blood, obtained in connection with sensitization to the hapten diphenylcyclopropenone (DPC). The J gene is TRBJ2-3, the V gene TRBV7-9, with 7 bases fitting TRBD2. The CDR3 DNA follows: TGTGCCAGCAGCTTATCCGCTAGCGGTGTAGATACGCAGTATTTT. This codes for CASSLSASGVDTQYF. Using reference TRBV7-9 and TRBJ2-3 for the parts outside the CDR3, the full variable domain is DTGVSQNPRHKITKRGQNVTFRCDPISEHNRLYWYRQTLGQGPEFLTYFQNEAQLEKSRLLSDRFSAERPKGSFSTLEIQRTEQGDSAMYLCASSLSASGVDTQYFGPGTRLTVL.